This is a list of T cell receptor beta chains from one sample in a study of shared clonotypes between healthy human individuals. Only in-frame clones appear in the TCRdb table, and some are missing; sequencing was by immunoSEQ multiplex PCR. The sample has 2 million to 2.5 million clones; 93% are singletons. Sequenced: naive CD4+ T cells from PBMCs. The origin of the receptors is a man younger than 35 in good health. Some clones in this sample may be carry-over from other donors' samples. Both conserved end residues are trimmed from each CDR3. Each record gives: V gene, J gene, CDR3 protein.

TRBV6-5	TRBJ1-2	ASTTGGPYGYT
TRBV6-1	TRBJ1-5	ASRLGSGNQPQH
TRBV5-1	TRBJ2-3	ASSQNYGITQY
TRBV4-1	TRBJ2-1	ASSQPSGKLEQF
TRBV14	TRBJ2-2	ASSQESGTGELF
TRBV5-1	TRBJ2-2	ASSTQREGTGELF
TRBV5-1	TRBJ1-2	ASSLLRVQGDGYT
TRBV10-1	TRBJ2-1	ASSDWGSNEQF
TRBV7-9	TRBJ2-7	ASSSSGTSYEQY
TRBV7-9	TRBJ1-3	ASSLVGVRGNTIY
TRBV29-1	TRBJ2-1	SVDSSSGNQDEQF
TRBV18	TRBJ1-1	ASSGDRNTEAF
TRBV5-1	TRBJ2-7	ASSLAAFLTGGYEQY
TRBV28	TRBJ1-3	ASSMVFGGNTIY
TRBV7-2	TRBJ2-5	ASSLALGGETQY
TRBV4-3	TRBJ2-1	ASSQAPRMTYNEQF
TRBV28	TRBJ1-2	ASKTGTGGTGYT
TRBV9	TRBJ2-5	ASSVDWSQETQY
TRBV10-1	TRBJ2-1	ASSGVWDGEQF
TRBV30	TRBJ2-5	AWSVLGGAQETQY
TRBV10-3	TRBJ1-2	AISQSGTVST
TRBV5-1	TRBJ2-7	ASSVGTAYEQY
TRBV6-5	TRBJ2-2	ASTRSGELF
TRBV5-4	TRBJ2-6	ASDRQGSSGANVLT
TRBV7-2	TRBJ2-7	ASSSGAGRDHEQY
TRBV9	TRBJ1-3	ASSPPHSGNTIY
TRBV7-2	TRBJ2-1	ASSLVSVGGRDEQF
TRBV5-1	TRBJ1-4	ASSLGSTVEKLF
TRBV18	TRBJ1-1	ASYLDRRNTEAF
TRBV28	TRBJ1-2	ASSLFRGQGAYGYT
TRBV5-1	TRBJ1-1	ASSYLGVRRGTEAF
TRBV28	TRBJ1-2	ASSTYRANYGYT
TRBV9	TRBJ2-1	ASSVDPRRGTGEGNEQF
TRBV5-1	TRBJ1-2	ASSLDRTFPNYGYT
TRBV19	TRBJ2-2	ASSMFGTSGRTNTGELF
TRBV7-8	TRBJ2-2	ASSLVSGSHTGELF
TRBV16	TRBJ1-1	ASSQETPKAF
TRBV7-2	TRBJ2-5	ASSLVGLAMSAEETQY
TRBV11-2	TRBJ2-1	ASSPPGGSYNEQF
TRBV18	TRBJ2-7	ASSQMTGVDEQY
TRBV30	TRBJ1-5	AWRPDRDQPQH
TRBV27	TRBJ2-3	ASSLSRPSGTSTDTQY
TRBV5-1	TRBJ1-5	ASSREGQRNQPQH
TRBV7-2	TRBJ2-3	ASSNGPVAGRQADTQY
TRBV9	TRBJ2-1	ASSFRQEPYNEQF
TRBV18	TRBJ2-7	ASSPLLAGTYEQY
TRBV5-1	TRBJ2-7	ASSLGGIFDEQY
TRBV2	TRBJ2-1	ASRLGYEQF
TRBV14	TRBJ2-1	ASSQIHEQF
TRBV6-1	TRBJ1-4	ASSGGSWEKLF
TRBV28	TRBJ2-2	ASRSTGVGTGELF
TRBV18	TRBJ2-1	ASSPIAGGPYNEQF